This T cell receptor beta chain was profiled in a study of blood T cells in healthy people across ages. Study observations and caveats: Lack of knowledge of donor CMV status possibly confounded expanded clonotype changes.

It was with a sample-barcoded 5' primer and a J-beta primer mix that a second PCR of about 6 to 12 cycles was run. Each CDR3 protein gets one entry after TCRdb re-called the 5' RACE reads with MiXCR. The profile shows 800,000 or so distinct CDR3 sequences, roughly 25% of them singletons. This CDR3 has 16 residues. The ends were cut back, 3 bases at V and 0 bases at J, with 13 bases in the middle. In germline, CDR1 is MDHEN, CDR2 SYDVKM. This clonotype was seen a few times. The antigen remains unidentified. They isolated at least 6.5 million PBMCs from each sample. The data were also submitted as part of a second study, on T cells of mothers and their children. As reported in that work: The study recruited a few healthy Caucasian mothers and their six children as donors. It was through the M1S primer of the second PCR that sample barcodes and 2-4 random nucleotides were added.

This TCR was sampled from a boy under 18 in good health. The chain is built from TRBV28 and TRBJ2-3; D perhaps matches TRBD1 (6 bases). The material sequenced was blood. The CDR3 DNA sequence: TGTGCCAGCAGTTTCGCCAGGGGTACTAGCACAGATACGCAGTATTTT. It specifies CASSFARGTSTDTQYF.